The sequence of this T cell receptor beta chain was determined in a study of T cell repertoires in cytomegalovirus infection. About the research overall: The authors relied on CMV epitopes, both recently identified HLA-C-restricted and well-studied HLA-B-restricted. CMV infection and matching HLA type were both indicated by public TCR beta signatures. Findings and caveats of the study: Ex vivo, HLA-C-restricted CMV-specific TCR beta clonotypes prevailed over the rest of the response. Individuals carrying CMV plus the relevant HLA were identified by cumulative frequency of public TCR beta families.

TCRdb ran MiXCR on the reads and lists one entry per CDR3 protein. The data show roughly 730,000 distinct CDR3 sequences, around 32% seen once. Germline V gene data show CDR1 as SGHVS and CDR2 as FNYEAQ. The CDR3 length is 18 residues. V shed 5 bases and J 7 bases; nucleotides not matched to a gene: 19. Concerning this clonotype: Antigen: not known.

The chain recombines TRBV7-6 with TRBJ2-2; the match to TRBD2 covers 7 bases. Source: cultured PBMCs, taken from culture after CMV antigen stimulation. The source of this sequence is a human donor in good health (CMV status not recorded). Some clones in this sample may be carry-over from other donors' samples. In DNA, the CDR3 is TGTGCCAGCAGCCCTTTCGGGGGGTCCCTGTCACCGAGCGGGGAGCTGTTTTTT. This translates into CASSPFGGSLSPSGELFF.